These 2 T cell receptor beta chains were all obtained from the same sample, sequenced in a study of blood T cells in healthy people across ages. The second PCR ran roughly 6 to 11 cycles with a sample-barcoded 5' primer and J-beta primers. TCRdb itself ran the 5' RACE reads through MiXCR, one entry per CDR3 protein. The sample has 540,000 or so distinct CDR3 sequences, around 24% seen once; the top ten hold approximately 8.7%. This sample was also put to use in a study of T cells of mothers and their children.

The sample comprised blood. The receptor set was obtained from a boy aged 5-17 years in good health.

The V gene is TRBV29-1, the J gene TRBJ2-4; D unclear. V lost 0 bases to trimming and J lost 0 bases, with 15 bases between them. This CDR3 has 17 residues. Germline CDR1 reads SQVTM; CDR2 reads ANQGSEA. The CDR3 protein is CSVEDRNFRIAKNIQYF. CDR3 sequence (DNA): TGCAGCGTTGAAGATCGGAACTTTCGAATAGCCAAAAACATTCAGTACTTC.

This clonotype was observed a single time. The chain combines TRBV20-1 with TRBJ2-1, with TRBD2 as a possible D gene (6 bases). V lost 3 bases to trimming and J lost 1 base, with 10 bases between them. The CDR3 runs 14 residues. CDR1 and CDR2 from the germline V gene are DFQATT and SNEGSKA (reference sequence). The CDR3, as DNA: TGCAGTGCTAGCGGGAGCCCATCCTACAATGAGCAGTTCTTC. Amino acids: CSASGSPSYNEQFF.